Listed here is a single T cell receptor (beta chain). The antigen remains unidentified. Assay used: immunoSEQ multiplex PCR; TCRdb lists only in-frame clones, some missing. The sample records roughly 380,000 clones, 90% to 95% being singletons. The data are from a study of Ad26.COV2.S vaccination and SARS-CoV-2 variants. Study-wide results and limits: TCR breadth and depth analyses may have underestimated total T cell responses. After vaccination, reports described spike-specific CD8+ and CD4+ T cell responses as showing substantial breadth.

This CDR3 comprises 15 residues. The trim removed 6 bases at V and 6 bases at J, leaving 6 bases unmatched. Germline V gene data show CDR1 as MNHEY and CDR2 as SVGAGI. This TCR was recovered from a human donor who had recovered from COVID-19. The chain combines TRBV6-5 with TRBJ2-1, with TRBD1 identical over 12 bases. Sequenced material: peripheral blood, taken after recovery from COVID-19. This CDR3 is CASRPGQGASNEQFF. The DNA for the CDR3 is TGTGCCAGCAGGCCGGGACAGGGGGCGTCCAATGAGCAGTTCTTC.